One and the same sample provided the 6 T cell receptor beta chains below, sequenced in a study of a mutant IDH1 vaccine in newly diagnosed glioma. The assay was immunoSEQ multiplex PCR, and TCRdb's table has in-frame clones only and misses some. This table has 30,000 to 40,000 clones, 80% to 95% appearing once. These receptors have no identified antigens. The time point here: week 47, end of study. One vaccine dose held 300 ug of mutant IDH1 20-mer peptide and came with topical imiquimod. This specimen was PBMCs, taken from a glioma patient whose treatment included an IDH1 peptide vaccine. The source of these receptors is a woman in her forties with glioma.

V usage is TRBV7-2 and J usage is TRBJ1-1, with 7 bases fitting TRBD1. This CDR3 comprises 15 residues. From germline, CDR1 is SGHTA and CDR2 FQGNSA. V lost 4 bases, J lost 0 bases, and 5 bases stayed unmatched. In nucleotides, the CDR3 is TGTGCCAGCAGCTCAATGGGACAGTTGAACACTGAAGCTTTCTTT. This encodes CASSSMGQLNTEAFF.

V gene TRBV19 combines with J gene TRBJ2-6; 8 bases are a match to TRBD1. With V trimmed by 1 base and J by 2 bases, 4 bases remained unmatched. Germline V gene lookup returns CDR1 LNHDA and CDR2 SQIVND (reference sequence). CDR3 length: 17 residues. The CDR3 region is CASSIGTGKAGANVLTF. The CDR3 nucleotides read TGTGCCAGTAGTATAGGGACAGGGAAGGCTGGGGCCAACGTCCTGACTTTC.

The chain recombines TRBV25-1 with TRBJ2-2, with D perhaps being TRBD1 or TRBD2 (5 bases each). Trimming shortened V by 6 bases and J by 5 bases, and 19 bases separated the two germline ends. This CDR3 has 16 residues. Germline CDR1 reads MGHDK; CDR2 reads SYGVNS. The CDR3, as DNA: TGTGCCAGCAGCAGGACCGGGACGGTCGGGACCGGGGAGCTGTTTTTT. Protein sequence: CASSRTGTVGTGELFF.

This clone was seen once. An end of the junction does not agree with germline; a read error may underlie this. V is TRBV6-5 and J is TRBJ1-1; D not resolved. The CDR3 is made up of 15 amino acids. The germline V gene encodes CDR1 MNHEY and CDR2 SVGAGI. CDR3 DNA: TGTGCCAGCAGATACTCATACGGGGTCGGCACTGAAGCTTTCTTT. Translated: CASRYSYGVGTEAFF.

The chain employs TRBV7-8 and TRBJ1-2; D is uncertain. CDR1 and CDR2 (germline): SGHVS, FQNEAQ. CDR3 length equals 13 residues. Between the trimmed V and J ends, which lost 4 bases and 4 bases, there was a span of 10 bases. CDR3 sequence: CASSSGRSYGYTF. The CDR3 nucleotides are TGTGCCAGCAGCTCTGGGCGGTCCTATGGCTACACCTTC.

The chain has TRBV2 and TRBJ1-2, with unresolved D. CDR1 SNHLY and CDR2 FYNNEI come from the germline V gene. Trimming removed 5 bases at V and 6 bases at J, with 19 bases between. This CDR3 has 15 residues. For the CDR3, the DNA is TGTGCCAGCAGTCTTCACCCCAGTCTTTTCGATGGCTACACCTTC. Translating it yields CASSLHPSLFDGYTF.